A selection of T cell receptor beta chains follows, all from one sample in a study of blood T cell repertoires in COVID-19. Repertoires were generated with immunoSEQ multiplex PCR, while TCRdb's copy carries only in-frame clones and drops some. Found here are fewer than 500,000 clones, roughly nine tenths of them singletons; the top ten hold roughly 1.9%. Sequences were obtained from PBMCs or T cells enriched from blood (not recorded which). The source is a woman under 30 with acute COVID-19. Both conserved end residues are part of each CDR3. D genes are given only for firm matches. The size field is filled for only some rows; it gives once, few, many or a size class.

cdr3_nt: TGTGCCAGCAGTCCTGGACAGCTCCTTCAGCCCCAGCATTTT; cdr3_aa: CASSPGQLLQPQHF; v_call: TRBV25-1; d_call: -; clone_size: -; cdr3_length: 14; j_call: TRBJ1-5
cdr3_nt: TGTGCCATCAGCCCCAGGGATACCGTCACAGATACGCAGTATTTT; cdr3_aa: CAISPRDTVTDTQYF; v_call: TRBV10-3; d_call: -; clone_size: -; cdr3_length: 15; j_call: TRBJ2-3
cdr3_nt: TGCAGTGCTAGTTTGAGCACTGAAGCTTTCTTT; cdr3_aa: CSASLSTEAFF; v_call: TRBV20-1; d_call: -; clone_size: few; cdr3_length: 11; j_call: TRBJ1-1
cdr3_nt: TGCAGTTCATGGGCGGGAGGGCCCGCAGATACGCAGTATTTT; cdr3_aa: CSSWAGGPADTQYF; v_call: TRBV29-1; d_call: TRBD2; clone_size: -; cdr3_length: 14; j_call: TRBJ2-3
cdr3_nt: TGTGCCAGCAGCTTGACGGGAAAATATCAGCCCCAGCATTTT; cdr3_aa: CASSLTGKYQPQHF; v_call: TRBV7-9; d_call: -; clone_size: -; cdr3_length: 14; j_call: TRBJ1-5
cdr3_nt: TGTGCCAGCAGCCAAGATTATCGACTAGCGGGGGGGAGGTACAATGAGCAGTTCTTC; cdr3_aa: CASSQDYRLAGGRYNEQFF; v_call: TRBV3-1/TRBV3-2; d_call: TRBD2; clone_size: -; cdr3_length: 19; j_call: TRBJ2-1
cdr3_nt: TGTGCCATCAGTGACCTCCGCGAGCAGTACTTC; cdr3_aa: CAISDLREQYF; v_call: TRBV10-3; d_call: -; clone_size: -; cdr3_length: 11; j_call: TRBJ2-7
cdr3_nt: TGTGCCAGCCGGGAGACCGGAAGGTACAATGAGCAGTTCTTC; cdr3_aa: CASRETGRYNEQFF; v_call: TRBV6-6; d_call: -; clone_size: -; cdr3_length: 14; j_call: TRBJ2-1
cdr3_nt: TGTGCCAGCAGGCCTACCGGGACAGGGTACTCTGGAAACACCATATATTTT; cdr3_aa: CASRPTGTGYSGNTIYF; v_call: TRBV6-2/TRBV6-3; d_call: TRBD1; clone_size: -; cdr3_length: 17; j_call: TRBJ1-3
cdr3_nt: TGTGCCAGCAGCCCCGGCTCAAGCGTACTCTATGGCTACACCTTC; cdr3_aa: CASSPGSSVLYGYTF; v_call: TRBV3-1/TRBV3-2; d_call: -; clone_size: -; cdr3_length: 15; j_call: TRBJ1-2
cdr3_nt: TGTGCCAGCAGCTTAGATAGCCGGACAGGCCTAACTGAAGCTTTCTTT; cdr3_aa: CASSLDSRTGLTEAFF; v_call: TRBV11-1; d_call: TRBD1; clone_size: -; cdr3_length: 16; j_call: TRBJ1-1
cdr3_nt: TGTGCCAGCAGCTTGGTTGCACAGGGGGTGGATACGCAGTATTTT; cdr3_aa: CASSLVAQGVDTQYF; v_call: TRBV5-8; d_call: TRBD1; clone_size: -; cdr3_length: 15; j_call: TRBJ2-3
cdr3_nt: TGCAGCGTTTTGTTGCGGGGTGGCTACACCTTC; cdr3_aa: CSVLLRGGYTF; v_call: TRBV29-1; d_call: -; clone_size: -; cdr3_length: 11; j_call: TRBJ1-2
cdr3_nt: TGTGCCAGCAGCCGCGGGAGTCGGAGGGGAGCGGGGGGGGCCTACGAGCAGTACTTC; cdr3_aa: CASSRGSRRGAGGAYEQYF; v_call: TRBV27; d_call: TRBD2; clone_size: -; cdr3_length: 19; j_call: TRBJ2-7
cdr3_nt: TGTGCCAGCAGAGCAGGGACTAGCGGGGGCCATACGCAGTATTTT; cdr3_aa: CASRAGTSGGHTQYF; v_call: TRBV7-9; d_call: TRBD2; clone_size: -; cdr3_length: 15; j_call: TRBJ2-3
cdr3_nt: TGTGCCAGCAGTTACCCGCAAGAGGGAAACTATGGCTACACCTTC; cdr3_aa: CASSYPQEGNYGYTF; v_call: TRBV6-2/TRBV6-3; d_call: -; clone_size: -; cdr3_length: 15; j_call: TRBJ1-2
cdr3_nt: TGTGCCAGCAGCGTAGGACAGACCTATAATTCACCCCTCCACTTT; cdr3_aa: CASSVGQTYNSPLHF; v_call: TRBV9; d_call: -; clone_size: -; cdr3_length: 15; j_call: TRBJ1-6
cdr3_nt: TGTGCCAGCAGTGACCCCACGCGGGAGGAAAAACTGTTTTTT; cdr3_aa: CASSDPTREEKLFF; v_call: TRBV2; d_call: -; clone_size: -; cdr3_length: 14; j_call: TRBJ1-4
cdr3_nt: TGTGCCAGTAGCTTCGGGACAGGGACGTACTATGGCTACACCTTC; cdr3_aa: CASSFGTGTYYGYTF; v_call: TRBV19; d_call: TRBD1; clone_size: -; cdr3_length: 15; j_call: TRBJ1-2
cdr3_nt: TGTGCTAGTGGTTTAACCCTAGCGGGAGAGCCAAGCGAGCAGTACTTC; cdr3_aa: CASGLTLAGEPSEQYF; v_call: TRBV12-5; d_call: TRBD2; clone_size: -; cdr3_length: 16; j_call: TRBJ2-7
cdr3_nt: TGTGCCAGCAGTTTAGTAGGTCGGGGGGGCACAGATACGCAGTATTTT; cdr3_aa: CASSLVGRGGTDTQYF; v_call: TRBV28; d_call: TRBD2; clone_size: -; cdr3_length: 16; j_call: TRBJ2-3
cdr3_nt: TGTGCCAGCAGCCAAGATACTAGCGGGGGGCAGTTCTTC; cdr3_aa: CASSQDTSGGQFF; v_call: TRBV3-1/TRBV3-2; d_call: TRBD2; clone_size: -; cdr3_length: 13; j_call: TRBJ2-1
cdr3_nt: TGTGCCAGCAGTATTCAGGGGGCCGGGGAGCTGTTTTTT; cdr3_aa: CASSIQGAGELFF; v_call: TRBV27; d_call: TRBD1; clone_size: -; cdr3_length: 13; j_call: TRBJ2-2
cdr3_nt: TGTGCCAGTAGTAGCCCTGACTTAGGCAGCTCCTACAATGAGCAGTTCTTC; cdr3_aa: CASSSPDLGSSYNEQFF; v_call: TRBV19; d_call: -; clone_size: -; cdr3_length: 17; j_call: TRBJ2-1
cdr3_nt: TGTGCCACCAGTGATGCAGATGCTGGCTACACCTTC; cdr3_aa: CATSDADAGYTF; v_call: TRBV24-1; d_call: -; clone_size: -; cdr3_length: 12; j_call: TRBJ1-2
cdr3_nt: TGTGCCAGCAGTTTAGCAGGGGTCACTGAAGCTTTCTTT; cdr3_aa: CASSLAGVTEAFF; v_call: TRBV12-3/TRBV12-4; d_call: -; clone_size: -; cdr3_length: 13; j_call: TRBJ1-1
cdr3_nt: TGTGCCAGCAGTTCCCAACGAGGGAATCGTGGCTACACCTTC; cdr3_aa: CASSSQRGNRGYTF; v_call: TRBV28; d_call: -; clone_size: few; cdr3_length: 14; j_call: TRBJ1-2
cdr3_nt: TGCAGCGTTGAAAAAGCGGGAGGGCCTCCCTACGAGCAGTACTTC; cdr3_aa: CSVEKAGGPPYEQYF; v_call: TRBV29-1; d_call: TRBD2; clone_size: -; cdr3_length: 15; j_call: TRBJ2-7
cdr3_nt: TGTGCCAGCAGTAACAGACAGGGCCCGAACTATGGCTACACCTTC; cdr3_aa: CASSNRQGPNYGYTF; v_call: TRBV6-5; d_call: TRBD1; clone_size: -; cdr3_length: 15; j_call: TRBJ1-2
cdr3_nt: TGCGCCAGCAGCTTGTGGGCTAGCGGGAGAACAGATACGCAGTATTTT; cdr3_aa: CASSLWASGRTDTQYF; v_call: TRBV5-1; d_call: TRBD2; clone_size: few; cdr3_length: 16; j_call: TRBJ2-3
cdr3_nt: TGTGCCAGCAGTTTTGGGGAGTTGACTGAAGCTTTCTTT; cdr3_aa: CASSFGELTEAFF; v_call: TRBV12-3/TRBV12-4; d_call: -; clone_size: -; cdr3_length: 13; j_call: TRBJ1-1
cdr3_nt: TGTGCCAGCAGTTCACGAGGGGGTAGGACAGATACGCAGTATTTT; cdr3_aa: CASSSRGGRTDTQYF; v_call: TRBV6-2/TRBV6-3; d_call: -; clone_size: -; cdr3_length: 15; j_call: TRBJ2-3
cdr3_nt: TGTGCCAGCAGTGAAGCTTTAGGGACTAGTTACAATGAGCAGTTCTTC; cdr3_aa: CASSEALGTSYNEQFF; v_call: TRBV6-1; d_call: TRBD2; clone_size: -; cdr3_length: 16; j_call: TRBJ2-1
cdr3_nt: TGTGCCAGTAGTCGCGGGAGGGGTGATGAGCAGTTCTTC; cdr3_aa: CASSRGRGDEQFF; v_call: TRBV19; d_call: TRBD2; clone_size: few; cdr3_length: 13; j_call: TRBJ2-1
cdr3_nt: TGCGCCAGCAGCTTGGACGGGACATCAACCTACGAGCAGTACTTC; cdr3_aa: CASSLDGTSTYEQYF; v_call: TRBV5-1; d_call: -; clone_size: few; cdr3_length: 15; j_call: TRBJ2-7
cdr3_nt: TGTGCCATCAGTGAGTCAGGCGGGGGGACAAATGAGCAGTTCTTC; cdr3_aa: CAISESGGGTNEQFF; v_call: TRBV10-3; d_call: TRBD2; clone_size: -; cdr3_length: 15; j_call: TRBJ2-1
cdr3_nt: TGCGCCAGCAGCTGGCGGACTAGCGGGGGAGAGACCCAGTACTTC; cdr3_aa: CASSWRTSGGETQYF; v_call: TRBV5-1; d_call: TRBD2; clone_size: few; cdr3_length: 15; j_call: TRBJ2-5
cdr3_nt: TGTGCCAGCAGTCTACAGGGGCCGGCCACAGATACGCAGTATTTT; cdr3_aa: CASSLQGPATDTQYF; v_call: TRBV28; d_call: TRBD1; clone_size: -; cdr3_length: 15; j_call: TRBJ2-3
cdr3_nt: TGTGCCAGCAGGTCCCGGGGGGGCTATGGCTACACCTTC; cdr3_aa: CASRSRGGYGYTF; v_call: TRBV12-3/TRBV12-4; d_call: -; clone_size: -; cdr3_length: 13; j_call: TRBJ1-2
cdr3_nt: TGTGCCAGCAGGAAGGACTTGCAGCCCCAGCATTTT; cdr3_aa: CASRKDLQPQHF; v_call: TRBV6-5; d_call: -; clone_size: -; cdr3_length: 12; j_call: TRBJ1-5
cdr3_nt: TGTGCCAGCAGTTACGGGGCCATGAACACTGAAGCTTTCTTT; cdr3_aa: CASSYGAMNTEAFF; v_call: TRBV6-5; d_call: -; clone_size: -; cdr3_length: 14; j_call: TRBJ1-1
cdr3_nt: TGTGCCACCAGTGACCCCGAGACAGGGGCTGGGGCCAACGTCCTGACTTTC; cdr3_aa: CATSDPETGAGANVLTF; v_call: TRBV24-1; d_call: TRBD1; clone_size: -; cdr3_length: 17; j_call: TRBJ2-6
cdr3_nt: TGTGCCACCAGCAGAGATCCAACACGAGGATATGGCTACACCTTC; cdr3_aa: CATSRDPTRGYGYTF; v_call: TRBV15; d_call: -; clone_size: -; cdr3_length: 15; j_call: TRBJ1-2
cdr3_nt: TGTGCCAGCAGTGGCACGGGGGGCCCCTACAATGAGCAGTTCTTC; cdr3_aa: CASSGTGGPYNEQFF; v_call: TRBV25-1; d_call: -; clone_size: -; cdr3_length: 15; j_call: TRBJ2-1